What follows are 28 T cell receptor beta chains derived from one specimen sequenced in a study of cytomegalovirus exposure and HLA in healthy donors. The study ran its PCR with 60 Vbeta and 13 Jbeta primers. Clones were sequenced by immunoSEQ multiplex PCR, and TCRdb holds only the in-frame ones, with some missing. The sample lists fewer than 200,000 clones, approximately 75% occurring once. The specimen sequenced was PBMCs. These receptors originate from a woman aged 18-35 years in good health and CMV-seronegative.

This clone was seen a single time. The chain uses TRBV15 and TRBJ1-4; D gene unclear. This CDR3 is 18 amino acids long. V lost 4 bases and J 0 bases, leaving 18 bases between the germline ends. Germline CDR1 reads LNHNV; CDR2 reads YYDKDF (reference sequence). The CDR3 loop reads CATSTIEEAPPTNEKLFF. CDR3 in DNA: TGTGCCACCAGCACCATAGAGGAGGCACCCCCAACTAATGAAAAACTGTTTTTT.

This chain connects TRBV6-1 to TRBJ2-4; D is perhaps TRBD2 (7 bases). Trimming removed 2 bases from V and 1 base from J, with 18 bases in between. Germline CDR1 MNHNS, CDR2 SASEGT. The CDR3 has 18 residues. In nucleotides, the CDR3 is TGTGCCAGCAGTGAATGGGGGGGGGCAAGACGGGCCAAAAACATTCAGTACTTC. This encodes CASSEWGGARRAKNIQYF.

The CDR3 DNA reads TGTGCCAGCGGCGGACAGGGGGCGTCACCCTATGGCTACACCTTC. Its protein product is CASGGQGASPYGYTF. V gene TRBV28 combines with J gene TRBJ1-2, with TRBD1 matching 11 bases. V lost 8 bases to trimming and J lost 4 bases; unmatched junction nucleotides: 9. This CDR3 has 15 amino acids. The V gene's germline CDR1 is MDHEN and CDR2 SYDVKM.

This clone was detected only once. The genes are TRBV4-1 and TRBJ2-5; D not certain. Trimming removed 5 bases at V and 1 base at J, with 11 bases between. This CDR3 comprises 14 residues. CDR1 is MGHRA, CDR2 YSYEKL, per germline. CDR3 protein: CASSAPGLQETQYF. CDR3 DNA: TGCGCCAGCAGCGCACCGGGTCTCCAAGAGACCCAGTACTTC.

This clone came up a few times. This sequence joins TRBV6-6 and TRBJ2-1, with 7 bases fitting TRBD2. The CDR3 consists of 15 residues. V lost 5 bases, J lost 4 bases, and 8 bases stayed unmatched. Germline V gives CDR1 MNHNY, CDR2 SVGAGI (reference sequence). CDR3 nucleotides: TGTGCCAGCAGTGCCGGGACTATGGCATACAATGAGCAGTTCTTC. It specifies CASSAGTMAYNEQFF.

The V call is TRBV28, the J call TRBJ1-3; a possible D gene is TRBD1 (6 bases). Germline loops: CDR1 MDHEN, CDR2 SYDVKM. This CDR3 has 17 amino acids. V shed 1 base and J shed 0 bases, with 13 bases lying between them. The CDR3 region has the DNA TGTGCCAGCAGTTTATTACAGGGCGTAAACTCTGGAAACACCATATATTTT. Translating gives CASSLLQGVNSGNTIYF.

The chain carries TRBV11-2 and TRBJ2-5; TRBD2 agrees at 8 bases. With V trimmed by 5 bases and J by 1 base, 6 bases remained unmatched. The CDR3 loop spans 15 amino acids. Looked up from germline, CDR1 is SGHAT and CDR2 is FQNNGV. CDR3 in amino acids: CASSPGGRIQETQYF. The CDR3 DNA is TGTGCCAGCAGCCCGGGGGGGCGGATCCAAGAGACCCAGTACTTC.

V and J are TRBV7-2 and TRBJ1-5; maybe TRBD1 (5 bases). Trimming stripped 1 base from V and 2 bases from J, with 12 bases between. Germline V gene data show CDR1 as SGHTA and CDR2 as FQGNSA. The CDR3 contains 16 residues. The CDR3, as DNA: TGTGCCAGCAGCTTAGGGGGCAGGGCGGGCAATCAGCCCCAGCATTTT. It yields the protein CASSLGGRAGNQPQHF.

The genes are TRBV15 and TRBJ2-1; 10 bases map to TRBD2. Germline V gives CDR1 LNHNV, CDR2 YYDKDF (reference sequence). The CDR3 runs to 18 residues. V gave up 2 bases and J gave up 4 bases; unmatched junction bases: 11. The CDR3 here is CATSRSPSGSGFYNEQFF. The CDR3 DNA is TGTGCCACCAGCAGAAGTCCTAGCGGGAGCGGGTTTTACAATGAGCAGTTCTTC. Variable domain in full (rest from reference TRBV15 and TRBJ2-1): DAMVIQNPRYQVTQFGKPVTLSCSQTLNHNVMYWYQQKSSQAPKLLFHYYDKDFNNEADTPDNFQSRRPNTSFCFLDIRSPGLGDTAMYLCATSRSPSGSGFYNEQFFGPGTRLTVL.

This chain connects TRBV9 to TRBJ1-1, with TRBD1 matching 7 bases. The CDR3 covers 13 residues. Losses at the gene ends were 4 bases for V and 4 bases for J; bases not matched to a gene: 4. Germline CDR1 and CDR2: SGDLS and YYNGEE. The CDR3 loop reads CASSTGDSTEAFF. The CDR3, as DNA: TGTGCCAGCAGCACAGGGGATAGCACTGAAGCTTTCTTT.

The chain is built from TRBV4-1 and TRBJ2-1; 12 bases map to TRBD2. The J segment lost 12 bases and the V segment lost 1 base, leaving 10 bases of the junction unmatched. From germline, CDR1 is MGHRA and CDR2 YSYEKL. This CDR3 region has 16 residues. CDR3 in DNA: TGCGCCAGCAGCCAAGTTCCTAGCGGGAGGGCCAGCGGGCAGTTCTTC. Translation: CASSQVPSGRASGQFF.

The rearrangement links TRBV25-1 to TRBJ1-1; TRBD1 might be the D (6 bases). This CDR3 comprises 14 residues. Germline V gene sequence: CDR1 MGHDK, CDR2 SYGVNS. V was trimmed by 6 bases and J by 2 bases, leaving 13 bases between them. CDR3 sequence (DNA): TGTGCCAGCAGCGGGGGGCTACTAAACACTGAAGCTTTCTTT. Translation: CASSGGLLNTEAFF.

This clone showed up just a few times. V is TRBV25-1 and J is TRBJ1-1, with a possible D match to TRBD1 (5 bases). CDR1 is MGHDK, CDR2 SYGVNS, per germline. The CDR3 consists of 14 residues. V lost 2 bases and J 1 base, leaving 8 bases between the germline ends. The CDR3 reads CASSEARGNTEAFF. The CDR3 bases are TGTGCCAGCAGTGAAGCAAGGGGGAACACTGAAGCTTTCTTT.

There are a few counts of this clone. The V gene is TRBV6-5, the J gene TRBJ1-1; D not certain. The CDR3 extends over 15 amino acids. Germline values: CDR1 MNHEY, CDR2 SVGAGI. The V gene lost 1 base and the J gene lost 0 bases, with 9 bases spanning the gap. As DNA, the CDR3 is TGTGCCAGCAGTTACTTGCGTTATATGAACACTGAAGCTTTCTTT. Its protein is CASSYLRYMNTEAFF.

V gene TRBV5-6 combines with J gene TRBJ2-7; D ambiguous. The germline V gene encodes CDR1 SGHDT and CDR2 YYEEEE. CDR3 size: 13 residues. V lost 3 bases to trimming and J lost 4 bases, with 11 bases between them. The CDR3 coding sequence is TGTGCCAGCAGCTCGGGTAACCCTTACGAGCAGTACTTC. Translation gives CASSSGNPYEQYF.

The chain is built from TRBV7-9 and TRBJ1-4; 7 positions match TRBD1. The trim removed 8 bases at V and 8 bases at J, leaving 11 bases unmatched. Germline V gene sequence: CDR1 SEHNR, CDR2 FQNEAQ (reference sequence). The CDR3 contains 14 residues. The CDR3 sequence: CASSPDRDLEKLFF. The CDR3 DNA reads as TGTGCCAGCTCTCCCGACAGGGATCTGGAAAAACTGTTTTTT.

This clone has more than one count but fewer than ten. The chain recombines TRBV14 with TRBJ2-6, with D tentatively TRBD1 (6 bases). This CDR3 comprises 16 residues. CDR1 SGHDN and CDR2 FVKESK come from the germline V gene. V lost 0 bases and J 4 bases, leaving 10 bases between the germline ends. CDR3 amino acids: CASSQDKGVGANVLTF. The CDR3 DNA follows: TGTGCCAGCAGCCAAGATAAGGGGGTGGGGGCCAACGTCCTGACTTTC.

The chain combines TRBV28 with TRBJ1-4; TRBD1 might be the D (5 bases). CDR1 is MDHEN, CDR2 SYDVKM, per germline. The CDR3 runs to 16 residues. V lost 2 bases and J lost 6, with 16 bases in between. CDR3 sequence reads: CASSLSFIGGDEKLFF. The CDR3 nucleotides read TGTGCCAGCAGTTTAAGCTTTATTGGGGGGGATGAAAAACTGTTTTTT. The entire variable domain, with the rest obtained from reference TRBV28 and TRBJ1-4, is as follows: DVKVTQSSRYLVKRTGEKVFLECVQDMDHENMFWYRQDPGLGLRLIYFSYDVKMKEKGDIPEGYSVSREKKERFSLILESASTNQTSMYLCASSLSFIGGDEKLFFGSGTQLSVL.

This chain connects TRBV5-6 to TRBJ2-4; TRBD2 might be the D (6 bases). CDR3 length: 16 residues. Germline loops: CDR1 SGHDT, CDR2 YYEEEE. V was shortened by 3 bases and J by 0 bases, with 13 bases between the two germline ends. CDR3 residues: CASSSAGSLAKNIQYF. CDR3 nucleotides: TGTGCCAGCAGCTCTGCCGGGAGTCTAGCCAAAAACATTCAGTACTTC.

The gene calls are TRBV6-6 and TRBJ2-1; D remains unclear. Per germline, CDR1 MNHNY and CDR2 SVGAGI (reference sequence). Trimming left V 6 bases short and J 3 bases short, with 15 bases between. This CDR3 contains 15 residues. The CDR3 coding sequence is TGTGCCAGCAGACGCACAGAGATCTTCTACAATGAGCAGTTCTTC. The encoded protein is CASRRTEIFYNEQFF.

In its sample, this clone was seen once. The chain recombines TRBV25-1 with TRBJ2-3; TRBD2 matches at 9 bases. The V gene's germline CDR1 is MGHDK and CDR2 SYGVNS. This CDR3 spans 16 amino acids. After removal of 2 bases from V and 5 bases from J, the junction contained 8 bases not matched to a gene. The CDR3 DNA follows: TGTGCCAGCAGTGAACGGGCGGGGGGGCTATTAGATACGCAGTATTTT. It codes for CASSERAGGLLDTQYF.

This clone has a single count. The gene calls are TRBV2 and TRBJ2-7, with 7 bases identical to TRBD1. With V trimmed by 6 bases and J by 0 bases, 5 bases remained unmatched. Germline V gives CDR1 SNHLY, CDR2 FYNNEI. The CDR3 runs to 14 residues. The CDR3 sequence is CASRRDSVSYEQYF. In DNA form, the CDR3 reads TGTGCCAGCAGAAGGGACAGCGTCTCCTACGAGCAGTACTTC.

This chain uses TRBV7-9 with TRBJ2-7; possible D gene TRBD2, 5 bases. Trimming took 5 bases from V and 0 from J, leaving 26 bases between them. Germline V lookup: CDR1 SEHNR, CDR2 FQNEAQ (reference sequence). The CDR3 is 19 amino acids. CDR3 region: CASSATNHRDLGNSYEQYF. The CDR3 DNA reads as TGTGCCAGCAGCGCAACAAATCACCGGGATCTAGGGAACTCCTACGAGCAGTACTTC.

This chain uses TRBV28 with TRBJ1-2, with no clear D. V lost 2 bases and J 7 bases, leaving 11 bases between the germline ends. In germline, CDR1 is MDHEN, CDR2 SYDVKM. This CDR3 is 13 amino acids long. The CDR3 reads CASSLPVPGGYTF. CDR3 in DNA: TGTGCCAGCAGTTTACCTGTCCCCGGTGGCTACACCTTC.

The gene calls are TRBV18 and TRBJ2-7, with 7 bases fitting TRBD2. The germline V gene has CDR1 KGHSH and CDR2 LQKENI. With 3 bases clipped from V and 3 bases from J, the junction kept 8 bases outside the gene matches. This CDR3 region has 15 residues. The CDR3 reads CASSPAGGTRYEQYF. As DNA, the CDR3 is TGTGCCAGCTCACCGGCCGGGGGGACTCGCTACGAGCAGTACTTC.

The rearrangement uses TRBV2 and TRBJ2-7, with unresolved D. V was pared by 0 bases and J by 3 bases, with 6 bases between. Per germline, CDR1 SNHLY and CDR2 FYNNEI. CDR3 length equals 13 residues. The CDR3 sequence: CASSEARIYEQYF. In nucleotides, the CDR3 is TGTGCCAGCAGTGAAGCGCGGATCTACGAGCAGTACTTC.

Only one count was recorded for this clone. The chain recombines TRBV7-9 with TRBJ1-5; TRBD1 agrees at 9 bases. CDR1 is SEHNR, CDR2 FQNEAQ, per germline (reference sequence). This CDR3 has 16 amino acids. The V and J ends lost 3 bases and 0 bases, in that order; junction bases with no gene match: 3. The CDR3 is CASSLDRGYSNQPQHF. In DNA form, the CDR3 reads TGTGCCAGCAGCTTGGACAGGGGATATAGCAATCAGCCCCAGCATTTT.

The CDR3 here is CASSPRGAAGELFF. CDR3 bases: TGCGCCAGCAGCCCCCGGGGGGCGGCCGGGGAGCTGTTTTTT. This chain connects TRBV5-1 to TRBJ2-2, with D possibly being TRBD2 (7 bases). Germline CDR1 SGHRS, CDR2 YFSETQ. V lost 4 bases and J 6 bases, leaving 13 bases between the germline ends. CDR3 length: 14 amino acids.